The 5 T cell receptor beta chains in this list originate from one sample, sequenced in a study of regulatory T cells in long-lasting Graves disease. Documented time point: newly diagnosed GD, antithyroid drugs for less than 3 months. PBMCs were the source of the RNA used for TCR sequencing. Sequencing libraries for TCR beta were prepared with iRepertoire HTBI primers and Arm-PCR of CDR3 regions. TCRdb itself ran the multiplex PCR reads through MiXCR, one entry per CDR3 protein. Altogether hundreds of thousands of distinct CDR3 sequences are present, roughly 15% being singletons, with the ten largest covering 15% to 20%. These same data were also listed under a study on T cells in Graves' hyperthyroidism and ophthalmopathy.

This specimen consisted of peripheral blood mononuclear cells (PBMCs), obtained at new diagnosis, from a patient treated with antithyroid drugs. Receptors originate from a woman between 25 and 40 years old with Graves disease.

This clonotype has more than one count but fewer than ten. The V call is TRBV6-1, the J call TRBJ1-5; D unclear. The CDR3 consists of 13 residues. CDR1 is MNHNS, CDR2 SASEGT, per germline. The ends were cut back, 2 bases at V and 9 bases at J, with 11 bases in the middle. This CDR3 reads CASSENRVAPQHF. CDR3 in DNA: TGTGCCAGCAGTGAAAATCGGGTCGCGCCCCAGCATTTT.

This clonotype was seen at least ten times. The rearrangement joins TRBV28 to TRBJ2-1; D not resolved. Germline values: CDR1 MDHEN, CDR2 SYDVKM. Trimming pared 6 bases from V and 3 bases from J, leaving 18 bases between. CDR3 size: 16 residues. CDR3 amino acids: CASRIPGFRGYNEQFF. In DNA, the CDR3 is TGTGCCAGCAGAATCCCCGGGTTCCGTGGCTACAATGAGCAGTTCTTC.

J is TRBJ2-7 and V is TRBV19, with 11 bases aligning to TRBD2. Germline CDR1 reads LNHDA; CDR2 reads SQIVND (reference sequence). The CDR3 has 15 amino acids. V shed 3 bases and J 1 base; nucleotides not matched to a gene: 2. CDR3: CASSIWTSGSYEQYF. Here the CDR3 DNA reads TGTGCCAGTAGTATCTGGACTAGCGGGTCCTACGAGCAGTACTTC.

This chain joins TRBV10-3 and TRBJ2-7, with 9 bases matching TRBD1. Germline CDR1 reads ENHRY; CDR2 reads SYGVKD. This CDR3 has 15 residues. V lost 8 bases and J lost 4; bases outside the gene matches: 12. The DNA for the CDR3 is TGTGCCATCCTGGAGGCCGACAGGGGGTGGTACGAGCAGTACTTC. Its translation is CAILEADRGWYEQYF.

In its sample, this clonotype was seen a few times. The chain uses TRBV9 and TRBJ2-2; 7 bases are shared with TRBD1. Per germline, CDR1 SGDLS and CDR2 YYNGEE. V lost 3 bases and J lost 3; bases outside the gene matches: 14. CDR3 length: 18 residues. The CDR3 loop reads CASSDDPGQITDTGELFF. In nucleotides, the CDR3 is TGTGCCAGCAGCGACGACCCGGGACAGATTACAGACACCGGGGAGCTGTTTTTT.